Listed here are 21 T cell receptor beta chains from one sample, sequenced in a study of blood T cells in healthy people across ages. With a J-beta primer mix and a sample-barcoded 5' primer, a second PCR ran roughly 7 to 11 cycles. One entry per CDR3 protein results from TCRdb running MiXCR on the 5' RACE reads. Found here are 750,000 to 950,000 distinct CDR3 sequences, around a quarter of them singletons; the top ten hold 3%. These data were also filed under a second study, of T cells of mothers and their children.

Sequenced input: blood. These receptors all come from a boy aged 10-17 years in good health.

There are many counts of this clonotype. For the CDR3, the DNA is TGTGCCAGCAGCTTAATAGGAGAGACCCAGTACTTC. Protein product: CASSLIGETQYF. The V gene is TRBV7-3, the J gene TRBJ2-5; no definite D call. The germline CDR1 and CDR2 sequences are SGHTA and FQGTGA. The CDR3 is made up of 12 amino acids. Trimming took 1 base from V and 4 from J, leaving 4 bases between them.

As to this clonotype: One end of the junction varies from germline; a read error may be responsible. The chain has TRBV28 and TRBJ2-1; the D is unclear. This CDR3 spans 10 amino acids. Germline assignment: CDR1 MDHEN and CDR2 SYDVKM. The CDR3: CASRAETPYF. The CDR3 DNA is TGTGCCAGCAGGGCAGAGACCCCGTACTTC.

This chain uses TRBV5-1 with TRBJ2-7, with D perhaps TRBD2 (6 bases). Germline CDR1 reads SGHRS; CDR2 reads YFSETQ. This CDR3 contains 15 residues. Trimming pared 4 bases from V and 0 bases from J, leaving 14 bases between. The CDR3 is CASSVNSGSSYEQYF. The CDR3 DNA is TGCGCCAGCAGCGTGAATAGCGGAAGCTCCTACGAGCAGTACTTC. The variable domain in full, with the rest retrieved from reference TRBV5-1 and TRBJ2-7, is KAGVTQTPRYLIKTRGQQVTLSCSPISGHRSVSWYQQTPGQGLQFLFEYFSETQRNKGNFPGRFSGRQFSNSRSEMNVSTLELGDSALYLCASSVNSGSSYEQYFGPGTRLTVT.

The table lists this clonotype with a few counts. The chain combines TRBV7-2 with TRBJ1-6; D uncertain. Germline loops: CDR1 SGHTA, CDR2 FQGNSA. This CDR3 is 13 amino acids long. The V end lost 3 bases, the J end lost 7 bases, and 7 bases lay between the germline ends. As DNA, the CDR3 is TGTGCCAGCAGCTTGACCAGAAATTCACCCCTCCACTTT. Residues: CASSLTRNSPLHF. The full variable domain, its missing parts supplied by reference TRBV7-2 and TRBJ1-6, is GAGVSQSPSNKVTEKGKDVELRCDPISGHTALYWYRQSLGQGLEFLIYFQGNSAPDKSGLPSDRFSAERTGGSVSTLTIQRTQQEDSAVYLCASSLTRNSPLHFGNGTRLTVT.

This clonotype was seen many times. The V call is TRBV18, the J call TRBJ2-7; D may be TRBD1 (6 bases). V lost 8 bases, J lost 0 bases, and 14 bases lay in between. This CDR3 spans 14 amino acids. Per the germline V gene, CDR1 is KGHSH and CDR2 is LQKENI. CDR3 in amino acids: CASSPGQSSYEQYF. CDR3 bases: TGTGCCAGCAGCCCCGGACAGAGCTCCTACGAGCAGTACTTC.

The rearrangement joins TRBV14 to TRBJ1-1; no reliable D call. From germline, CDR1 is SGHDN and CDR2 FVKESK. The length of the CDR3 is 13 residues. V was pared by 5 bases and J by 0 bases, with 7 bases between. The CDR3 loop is CASSKDLNTEAFF. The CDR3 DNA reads TGTGCCAGCAGCAAGGATCTGAACACTGAAGCTTTCTTT.

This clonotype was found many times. As DNA, the CDR3 is TGTGCCAGCAGCGCGGGGGATACGCAGTATTTT. Amino acids: CASSAGDTQYF. The chain links TRBV7-9 to TRBJ2-3; maybe TRBD2 (6 bases). Germline CDR1 and CDR2: SEHNR and FQNEAQ (reference sequence). V shed 5 bases and J shed 6 bases, with 6 bases lying between them. The CDR3 covers 11 residues.

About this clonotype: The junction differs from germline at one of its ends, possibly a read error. This CDR3 reads CSVGTGWERYF. DNA of the CDR3: TGCAGCGTTGGTACGGGCTGGGAGCGGTACTTC. This rearrangement joins TRBV29-1 to TRBJ2-7, with TRBD2 as a possible D gene (5 bases). The CDR3 covers 11 residues. Germline V gene data show CDR1 as SQVTM and CDR2 as ANQGSEA.

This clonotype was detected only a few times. CDR3 coding DNA: TGCAGCGTACCCACCTCTGGGGGTAGTGGCTATGGCTACACCTTC. As protein: CSVPTSGGSGYGYTF. The J gene is TRBJ1-2, the V gene TRBV29-1; tentatively, D is TRBD1 (5 bases). Germline V gene sequence: CDR1 SQVTM, CDR2 ANQGSEA. Trimming left V 6 bases short and J 4 bases short, with 21 bases between. The CDR3 is 15 residues long.

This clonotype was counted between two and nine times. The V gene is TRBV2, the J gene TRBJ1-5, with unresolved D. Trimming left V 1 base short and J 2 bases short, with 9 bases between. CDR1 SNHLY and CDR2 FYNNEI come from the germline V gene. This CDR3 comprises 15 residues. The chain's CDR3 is CASSEGKLGNQPQHF. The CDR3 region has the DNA TGTGCCAGCAGTGAAGGGAAACTGGGCAATCAGCCCCAGCATTTT. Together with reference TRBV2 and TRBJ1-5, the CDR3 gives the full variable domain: EPEVTQTPSHQVTQMGQEVILRCVPISNHLYFYWYRQILGQKVEFLVSFYNNEISEKSEIFDDQFSVERPDGSNFTLKIRSTKLEDSAMYFCASSEGKLGNQPQHFGDGTRLSIL.

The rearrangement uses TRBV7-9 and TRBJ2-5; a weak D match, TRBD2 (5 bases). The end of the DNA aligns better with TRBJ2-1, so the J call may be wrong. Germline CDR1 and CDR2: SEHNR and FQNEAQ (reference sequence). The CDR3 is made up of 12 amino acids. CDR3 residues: CASSLVEDLQFF. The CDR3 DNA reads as TGTGCCAGCAGCTTAGTTGAGGACTTACAGTTCTTC.

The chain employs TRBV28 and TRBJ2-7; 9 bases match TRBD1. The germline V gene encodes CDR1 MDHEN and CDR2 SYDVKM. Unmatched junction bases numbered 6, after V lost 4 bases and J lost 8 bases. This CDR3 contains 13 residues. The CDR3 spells CASSSGDREQQYF. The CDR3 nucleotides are TGTGCCAGCAGTTCTGGGGACAGGGAACAGCAGTACTTC.

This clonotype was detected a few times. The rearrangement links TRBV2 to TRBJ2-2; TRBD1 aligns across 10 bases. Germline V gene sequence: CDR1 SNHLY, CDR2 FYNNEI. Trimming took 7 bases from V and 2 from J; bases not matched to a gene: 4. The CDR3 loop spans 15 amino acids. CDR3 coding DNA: TGTGCCAGCAAAGGACAGGGGGTAAACACCGGGGAGCTGTTTTTT. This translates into CASKGQGVNTGELFF.

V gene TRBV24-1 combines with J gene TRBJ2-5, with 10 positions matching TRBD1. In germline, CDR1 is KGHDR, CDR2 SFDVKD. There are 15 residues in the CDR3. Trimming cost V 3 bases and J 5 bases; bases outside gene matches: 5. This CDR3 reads CATSDPGQGTETQYF. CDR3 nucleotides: TGTGCCACCAGTGATCCGGGACAGGGGACGGAGACCCAGTACTTC.

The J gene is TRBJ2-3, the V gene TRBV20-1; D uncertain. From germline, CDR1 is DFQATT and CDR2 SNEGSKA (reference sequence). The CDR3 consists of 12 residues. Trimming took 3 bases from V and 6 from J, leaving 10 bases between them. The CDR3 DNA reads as TGCAGTGCTAGTGGCGAGGCGGATACGCAGTATTTT. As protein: CSASGEADTQYF.

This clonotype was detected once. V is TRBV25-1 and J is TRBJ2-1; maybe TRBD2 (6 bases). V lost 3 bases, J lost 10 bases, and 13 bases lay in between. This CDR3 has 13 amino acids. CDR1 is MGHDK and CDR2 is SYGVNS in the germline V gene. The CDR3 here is CASSDRTAGEQFF. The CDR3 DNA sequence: TGTGCCAGCAGTGACCGGACGGCGGGGGAGCAGTTCTTC.

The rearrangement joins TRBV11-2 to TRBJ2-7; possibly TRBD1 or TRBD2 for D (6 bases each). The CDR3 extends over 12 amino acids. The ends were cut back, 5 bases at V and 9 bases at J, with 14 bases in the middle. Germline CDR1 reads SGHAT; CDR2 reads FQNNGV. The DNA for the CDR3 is TGTGCCAGCAGCCCTGCCGGGGGCGGGCAGTACTTC. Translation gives CASSPAGGGQYF. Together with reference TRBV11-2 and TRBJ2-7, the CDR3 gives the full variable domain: EAGVAQSPRYKIIEKRQSVAFWCNPISGHATLYWYQQILGQGPKLLIQFQNNGVVDDSQLPKDRFSAERLKGVDSTLKIQPAKLEDSAVYLCASSPAGGGQYFGPGTRLTVT.

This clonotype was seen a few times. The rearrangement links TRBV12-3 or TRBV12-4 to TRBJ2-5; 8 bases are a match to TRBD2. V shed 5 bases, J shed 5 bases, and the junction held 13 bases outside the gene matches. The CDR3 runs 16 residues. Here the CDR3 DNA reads TGTGCCAGCAGTCCCCGGACTAGCCGGGTGGGGGAGACCCAGTACTTC. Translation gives CASSPRTSRVGETQYF.

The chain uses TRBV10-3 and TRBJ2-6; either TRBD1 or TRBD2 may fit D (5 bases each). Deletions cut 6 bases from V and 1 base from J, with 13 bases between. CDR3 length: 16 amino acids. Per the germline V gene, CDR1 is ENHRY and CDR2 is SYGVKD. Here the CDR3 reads CAIRVRGVSGANVLTF. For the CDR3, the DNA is TGTGCCATCAGGGTCAGAGGGGTGTCTGGGGCCAACGTCCTGACTTTC.

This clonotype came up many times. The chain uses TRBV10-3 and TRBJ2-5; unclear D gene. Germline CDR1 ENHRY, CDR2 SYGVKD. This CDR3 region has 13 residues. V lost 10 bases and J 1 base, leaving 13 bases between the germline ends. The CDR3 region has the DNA TGTGCCACCTGGTCGGGTGGCCAAGAGACCCAGTACTTC. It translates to CATWSGGQETQYF.

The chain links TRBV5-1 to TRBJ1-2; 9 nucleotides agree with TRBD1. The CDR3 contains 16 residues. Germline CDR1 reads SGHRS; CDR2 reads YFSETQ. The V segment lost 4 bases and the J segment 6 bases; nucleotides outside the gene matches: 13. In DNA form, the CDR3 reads TGCGCCAGCAGCGTCAGCCTAGGGACAGGGCATAATGGCTACACCTTC. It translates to CASSVSLGTGHNGYTF.